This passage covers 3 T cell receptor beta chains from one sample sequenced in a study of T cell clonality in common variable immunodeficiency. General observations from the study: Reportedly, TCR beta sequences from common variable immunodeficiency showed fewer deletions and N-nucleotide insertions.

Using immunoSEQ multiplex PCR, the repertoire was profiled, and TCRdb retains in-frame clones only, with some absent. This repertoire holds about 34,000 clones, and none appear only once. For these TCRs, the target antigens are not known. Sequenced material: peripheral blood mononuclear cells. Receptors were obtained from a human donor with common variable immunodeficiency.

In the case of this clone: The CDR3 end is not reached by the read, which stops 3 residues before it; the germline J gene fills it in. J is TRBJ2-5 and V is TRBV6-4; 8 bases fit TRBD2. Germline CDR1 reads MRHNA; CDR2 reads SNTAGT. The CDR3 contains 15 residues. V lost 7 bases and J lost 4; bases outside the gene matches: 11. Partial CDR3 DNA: TGTGCCAGCACAGATATGAGCGGGAGTCTAGAGACC. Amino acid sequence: CASTDMSGSLET. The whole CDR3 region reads CASTDMSGSLETQYF.

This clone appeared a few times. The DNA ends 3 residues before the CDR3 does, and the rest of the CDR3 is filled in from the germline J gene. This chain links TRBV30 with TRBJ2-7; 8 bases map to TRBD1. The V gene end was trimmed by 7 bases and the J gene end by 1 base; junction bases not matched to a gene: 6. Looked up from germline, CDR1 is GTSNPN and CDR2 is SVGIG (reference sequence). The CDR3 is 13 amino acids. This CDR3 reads CASTGAGSYEQYF. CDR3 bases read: TGTGCCTCGACAGGGGCAGGATCCTACGAG.

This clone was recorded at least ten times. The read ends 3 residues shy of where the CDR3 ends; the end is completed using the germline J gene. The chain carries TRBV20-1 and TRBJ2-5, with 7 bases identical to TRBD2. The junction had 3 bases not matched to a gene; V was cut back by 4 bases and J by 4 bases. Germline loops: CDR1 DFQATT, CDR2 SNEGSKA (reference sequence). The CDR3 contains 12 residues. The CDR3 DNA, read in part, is TGCAGTGCTAAGACTAGCTTAGAGACC. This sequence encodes CSAKTSLET. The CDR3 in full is CSAKTSLETQYF.